This T cell receptor (beta chain) was observed in a study of blood T cell repertoires in COVID-19 (TCRdb year 2020). Regarding the study in general: Samples from collaborators originated in the United States, Italy and Spain and spanned both the acute and convalescent phases of COVID-19. The material from the prospective study consisted of cDNA or gDNA derived from T cells, B-cell-depleted T cells, or PBMCs. Deeply sampled blood TCRbeta repertoires from subjects exposed to, actively infected with, or recovered from COVID-19 were included in the dataset. The repertoires were made available in a free public database intended to serve as a resource for research on the immune response to SARS-CoV-2. The samples were drawn from the first 160 participants of the ongoing ImmuneRACE study and from roughly 1,300 subjects provided by 6 global collaborators. The sample metadata nearly always contained a de-identified subject ID, COVID-19 status, age in years and sex. HLA class I and class II types, where available, came from metadata supplied by the sample provider rather than from assay-based typing.

TCRbeta CDR3 regions were amplified from genomic DNA by means of the immunoSEQ Assay, a bias-controlled multiplex PCR. On the authors' methods: Nucleated cell counts per sample were estimated from amplification of reference gene primers within the assay. To quantify the absolute abundance of each unique TCRbeta CDR3 rearrangement, sequence reads were collapsed and filtered. For each sample, productive Simpson clonality was calculated as the square root of Simpson's diversity index over productive rearrangements. The table was pulled from immuneACCESS by TCRdb, which kept in-frame rearrangements only. Such tables lose some clones; where checked, under half of the loss comes from unresolved V genes, and the rest has no known cause. V and J calls and clone size come straight from that table; D and trimming were deduced from the DNA. The sample profile shows 150,000 to 200,000 clones; 80% to 85% of them were found once. The ten biggest clones cover under 5.5% of the sample.

Each collaborating institution followed its own protocols to collect whole blood in K2EDTA tubes. For TCRbeta analysis, collaborators shipped samples in one of three forms: frozen whole blood, isolated PBMCs, or DNA extracted from either of those sample types. From a lookup of the germline V gene (reference sequence), CDR1 and CDR2 are LNHDA and SQIVND. At the junction V is shortened by 5 bases and J by 2 bases, with 4 bases in between. The CDR3 holds 13 amino acids from the cysteine to the phenylalanine. The only DNA kept is the CDR3, 39 bases in frame from the first base. About this clone itself: Its antigen remains undetermined. Within one base of it there is no much larger clone, and no base qualities were kept.

The paper's findings and limits, for the study overall: The quantity of clinical and demographic metadata differed by source and by participant and was supplied without curation.

The receptor's source is a woman in her twenties or thirties with acute or convalescent COVID-19. Sequenced input: peripheral blood. Here the chain combines TRBV19 and TRBJ2-6, with the D gene not clear enough to name. The CDR3 has the sequence CASSLPGANVLTF. In nucleotides, the sequence is TGTGCCAGTAGTCTCCCTGGGGCCAACGTCCTGACTTTC.